This is a list of T cell receptor beta chains from one sample in a study of blood T cell repertoires in COVID-19. Profiled with immunoSEQ multiplex PCR; TCRdb holds only in-frame clones, not every one. Of approximately 470,000 clones in the sample, 87% were seen once. Sequenced: PBMCs or T cells enriched from blood (not recorded which). The receptors shown here come from a woman aged 18-29 years who had recovered from COVID-19. Both conserved end residues are part of each CDR3. Fields, in order: V gene, D gene, J gene, clone size, CDR3 protein. A D gene is named only where the DNA matches it firmly. For some rows the clone size is stated as once, few or many, or as a class when expanded; others skip it.

>TRBV18|TRBD1|TRBJ1-4|.
CASSQTGAINEKLFF
>TRBV27|TRBD1|TRBJ1-3|.
CASSLTGGLSGNTIYF
>TRBV20-1|.|TRBJ1-1|.
CSASRPMGALNTEAFF
>TRBV12-5|.|TRBJ2-2|.
CASGLKTLGSPTGELFF
>TRBV4-1|.|TRBJ2-3|.
CASSQETRGGATDTQYF
>TRBV5-1|.|TRBJ1-4|.
CASRDSYGEKLFF
>TRBV10-3|TRBD1|TRBJ1-1|.
CAISESQGETEAFF
>TRBV3-1/TRBV3-2|.|TRBJ2-1|.
CASSQLGPPFF
>TRBV9|.|TRBJ2-7|.
CASSPLGHSYEQYF
>TRBV6-5|.|TRBJ2-5|.
CASGSWTGETQYF
>TRBV11-2|TRBD1|TRBJ2-7|.
CAGSLRDREDEQYF
>TRBV29-1|TRBD1|TRBJ1-4|.
CSVVGQGNNEKLFF
>TRBV20-1|.|TRBJ2-2|.
CSASSAGPYTGELFF
>TRBV6-5|.|TRBJ1-2|once
CASSRGGLNYGYTF
>TRBV9|TRBD1|TRBJ2-7|.
CASSPGTASSYEQYF
>TRBV6-2/TRBV6-3|.|TRBJ1-2|.
CASSPPPRRDRGRNYGYTF
>TRBV5-1|.|TRBJ1-3|few
CASSLAGNRGNTIYF
>TRBV5-1|TRBD1|TRBJ1-6|.
CASSLDQGADSPLHF
>TRBV15|TRBD1|TRBJ1-1|.
CATSRGTTGTSLKAFF
>TRBV2|.|TRBJ1-3|.
CASRIQGFGSTIYF
>TRBV29-1|.|TRBJ1-2|many
CSVGANLDGYTF
>TRBV2|TRBD1|TRBJ2-7|.
CASSEETGQGGPEQYF
>TRBV9|.|TRBJ2-2|.
CASSALDGLNTGELFF
>TRBV6-5|.|TRBJ1-2|.
CASSYADSVNYGYTF
>TRBV7-2|.|TRBJ2-7|once
CASSPRQGDSYEQYF
>TRBV7-8|.|TRBJ2-1|.
CASSLQGFYNEQFF
>TRBV2|.|TRBJ2-7|.
CASRETKKLEQYF
>TRBV28|.|TRBJ1-5|.
CASSSLNQPQHF
>TRBV10-2|TRBD2|TRBJ2-2|.
CASSEKRGGPNTGELFF
>TRBV29-1|TRBD1|TRBJ1-4|few
CSVTTGGDEKLFF
>TRBV20-1|TRBD2|TRBJ2-7|.
CSFPQGGEQYF
>TRBV30|.|TRBJ1-1|.
CASQGNTEAFF
>TRBV7-2|TRBD1|TRBJ2-1|.
CASSFGTGFGDEQFF
>TRBV7-2|.|TRBJ1-4|.
CASSLRRKGGGEKLFF
>TRBV28|.|TRBJ1-2|.
CASSLIGRAERGGYTF
>TRBV2|TRBD2|TRBJ2-1|.
CASDYSGGVGEQFF
>TRBV28|.|TRBJ1-5|.
CASSTGGGVSNQPQHF
>TRBV28|TRBD1|TRBJ2-1|once
CASTLTGNYNEQFF
>TRBV15|TRBD2|TRBJ2-3|.
CATSRVAGSSGKGDTQYF
>TRBV28|.|TRBJ2-5|.
CASRGRETQYF
>TRBV25-1|.|TRBJ2-7|.
CASSEAQGHPPFTYEQYF
>TRBV18|.|TRBJ1-6|.
CASSTRGGDSPLHF
>TRBV12-3/TRBV12-4|.|TRBJ1-2|.
CASSFSGLSGYTF
>TRBV10-3|TRBD1|TRBJ2-5|.
CAIRGRQGNLGETQYF
>TRBV11-3|.|TRBJ2-2|.
CASSGHGLPGELFF
>TRBV7-3|.|TRBJ1-4|.
CASSAYTGEKLFF
>TRBV13|TRBD2|TRBJ2-3|.
CASSPRGDTDTQYF
>TRBV29-1|TRBD1|TRBJ1-1|.
CSTRQGNTEAFF
>TRBV12-5|.|TRBJ2-6|once
CASGSSGANVLTF
>TRBV7-9|TRBD1|TRBJ1-6|.
CASSSDRGTPLHF
>TRBV6-5|TRBD1|TRBJ2-2|.
CASSYSQGADTGELFF
>TRBV6-6|.|TRBJ2-2|once
CASSYSGTQNTGELFF
>TRBV21-1|.|TRBJ2-4|.
CASSKRTPGGGTQDRIQYF
>TRBV5-6|.|TRBJ1-2|.
CASSFPSTTHGYTF
>TRBV5-4|TRBD1|TRBJ1-3|.
CASNAQGSGNTIYF
>TRBV2|.|TRBJ1-5|.
CASSVGGWDGPQHF
>TRBV4-1|TRBD1|TRBJ1-5|.
CASSQVGGQGAGQPQHF
>TRBV5-6|.|TRBJ1-2|.
CASSLGSQGDYGYTF
>TRBV28|.|TRBJ1-2|.
CASTTRGGAGYGYTF
>TRBV3-1/TRBV3-2|TRBD1|TRBJ1-2|.
CASSRWDSRVGLYGYTF